A single sample is the source of the 10 T cell receptor beta chains below, sequenced in a study of shared clonotypes between healthy human individuals. TCRdb's copy holds only in-frame clones and misses some; the assay was immunoSEQ multiplex PCR. Among approximately 1.5 million clones listed, 98% to 99% were seen once. Sequencing was carried out using naive CD4+ T cells sorted from blood. Subset reported: CD45RA+ positively selected. These receptor sequences come from a young man in good health.

The chain employs TRBV30 and TRBJ2-3; D gene unclear. Germline V lookup: CDR1 GTSNPN, CDR2 SVGIG (reference sequence). Trimming left V 5 bases short and J 4 bases short, with 19 bases between. The length of the CDR3 is 15 residues. For the CDR3, the DNA is TGTGCCTGGTCTCACCCGGGTAGAAAGGCAGATACGCAGTATTTT. Residues: CAWSHPGRKADTQYF. Full variable domain (outside the CDR3, taken from reference TRBV30 and TRBJ2-3): SQTIHQWPATLVQPVGSPLSLECTVEGTSNPNLYWYRQAAGRGLQLLFYSVGIGQISSEVPQNLSASRPQDRQFILSSKKLLLSDSGFYLCAWSHPGRKADTQYFGPGTRLTVL.

The chain recombines TRBV7-3 with TRBJ2-2, with TRBD2 identical over 9 bases. Germline V gene sequence: CDR1 SGHTA, CDR2 FQGTGA. The V and J ends lost 3 bases and 0 bases, in that order; junction bases with no gene match: 2. The CDR3 length is 16 residues. This CDR3 is CASSFASGTNTGELFF. Written as DNA, the CDR3 is TGTGCCAGCAGCTTCGCTAGCGGGACGAACACCGGGGAGCTGTTTTTT. The full variable domain, rest sourced from reference TRBV7-3 and TRBJ2-2, is GAGVSQTPSNKVTEKGKYVELRCDPISGHTALYWYRQSLGQGPEFLIYFQGTGAADDSGLPNDRFFAVRPEGSVSTLKIQRTERGDSAVYLCASSFASGTNTGELFFGEGSRLTVL.

The chain has TRBV5-4 and TRBJ2-2; D uncertain. In germline, CDR1 is SGHNT, CDR2 YYREEE (reference sequence). The V and J ends lost 4 bases and 4 bases respectively, with 11 bases between them. CDR3 length equals 14 residues. The CDR3: CASSEAIPTGELFF. CDR3 sequence (DNA): TGTGCCAGCAGCGAAGCGATTCCCACCGGGGAGCTGTTTTTT.

V usage is TRBV10-3 and J usage is TRBJ2-1; D gene uncertain. Trimming left V 0 bases short and J 6 bases short, with 3 bases between. The CDR3 is 12 amino acids. Looked up from germline, CDR1 is ENHRY and CDR2 is SYGVKD. In nucleotides, the CDR3 is TGTGCCATCAGTGAGTCCATCAATGAGCAGTTCTTC. Encoded protein: CAISESINEQFF.

The DNA for the CDR3 is TGTGCCAGCTCACCACTAGGACAGGGATCAACTAGCACAGATACGCAGTATTTT. Translation gives CASSPLGQGSTSTDTQYF. The chain couples TRBV18 to TRBJ2-3, with TRBD1 identical over 8 bases. The CDR3 has 18 amino acids. Trimming took 1 base from V and 0 from J; bases not matched to a gene: 9. Germline CDR1 and CDR2: KGHSH and LQKENI.

DNA of the CDR3: TGTGCCACCAGCAGAGCTGATGTAGGGAACATTCAGTACTTC. It encodes CATSRADVGNIQYF. The chain couples TRBV15 to TRBJ2-4, with no clear D. Germline V CDR1 and CDR2: LNHNV, YYDKDF (reference sequence). CDR3 length equals 14 residues. Trimming stripped 1 base from V and 7 bases from J, with 11 bases between.

The V gene is TRBV28, the J gene TRBJ2-1; D is unresolved. The V and J ends lost 4 bases and 7 bases respectively, with 14 bases between them. Germline CDR1 reads MDHEN; CDR2 reads SYDVKM. This CDR3 region has 14 residues. The CDR3 is CASSYYTLQNEQFF. DNA of the CDR3: TGTGCCAGCAGTTACTACACATTACAGAATGAGCAGTTCTTC.

This chain connects TRBV9 to TRBJ1-4, with 7 nucleotides matching TRBD1. The CDR3 consists of 15 residues. Trimming at V came to 4 bases and at J to 3 bases, leaving 6 bases not matched to a gene. Germline V gene sequence: CDR1 SGDLS, CDR2 YYNGEE. The CDR3 reads CASSQDQGANEKLFF. The CDR3 DNA reads TGTGCCAGCAGCCAGGACCAGGGGGCTAATGAAAAACTGTTTTTT.

The chain combines TRBV6-1 with TRBJ2-5; tentatively, D is TRBD1 (7 bases). Trimming took 2 bases from V and 2 from J, leaving 18 bases between them. CDR1 is MNHNS, CDR2 SASEGT, per germline. The CDR3 contains 17 residues. CDR3 DNA sequence: TGTGCCAGCAGTGAACTCGGGGCGGGACAGCAACAAGAGACCCAGTACTTC. Translation: CASSELGAGQQQETQYF.

V and J are TRBV7-8 and TRBJ2-7; 14 bases line up with TRBD2. The J segment lost 0 bases and the V segment lost 4 bases, leaving 11 bases of the junction unmatched. Germline-derived CDR1 and CDR2 are SGHVS and FQNEAQ. This CDR3 is 19 amino acids long. The CDR3 loop reads CASSSPRTSGRISSYEQYF. DNA of the CDR3: TGTGCCAGCAGCTCCCCGCGGACTAGCGGGAGGATAAGCTCCTACGAGCAGTACTTC.